This T cell receptor beta chain was retrieved from a study of T cells in women clearing cervical HPV infection. Of note for this clone: Sequencing ends 3 residues short of the CDR3 end; the germline J gene provides the rest.

TCRdb's copy holds only in-frame clones and misses some; the assay was immunoSEQ multiplex PCR. The listing contains tens of thousands of clones. V trimming: 5 bases; J trimming: 0 bases; junction bases outside the gene matches: 11. The germline V gene encodes CDR1 SGHVS and CDR2 FNYEAQ. This CDR3 has 18 residues. This receptor was obtained from a woman between 18 and 70 years old with a cervical HPV16 infection that either progressed to CIN3+ or cleared (not recorded which). The chain links TRBV7-6 to TRBJ2-2, with TRBD2 identical over 8 bases. The sample was blood buffy coat. CDR3 sequence reads: CASSRQRTSITNTGELFF. The DNA read from the CDR3 is TGTGCCAGCAGCCGACAACGGACTAGCATTACGAACACCGGGGAG.